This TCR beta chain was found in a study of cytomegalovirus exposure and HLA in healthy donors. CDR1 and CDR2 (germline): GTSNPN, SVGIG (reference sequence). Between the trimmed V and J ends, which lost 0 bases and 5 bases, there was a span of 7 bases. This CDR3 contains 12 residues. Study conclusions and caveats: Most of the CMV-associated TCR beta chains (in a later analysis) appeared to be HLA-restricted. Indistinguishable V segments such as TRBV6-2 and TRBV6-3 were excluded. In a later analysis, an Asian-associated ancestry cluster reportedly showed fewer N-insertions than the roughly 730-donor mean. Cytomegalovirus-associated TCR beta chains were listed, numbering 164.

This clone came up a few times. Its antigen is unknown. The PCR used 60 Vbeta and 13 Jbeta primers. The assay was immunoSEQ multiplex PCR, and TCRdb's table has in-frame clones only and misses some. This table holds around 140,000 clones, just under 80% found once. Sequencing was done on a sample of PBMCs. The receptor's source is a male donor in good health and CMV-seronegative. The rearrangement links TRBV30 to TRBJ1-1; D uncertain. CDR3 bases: TGTGCCTGGAGTGTTATGTCGACTGAAGCTTTCTTT. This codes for CAWSVMSTEAFF.